This T cell receptor (beta chain) was recovered during a study of blood T cell repertoires in COVID-19. Study at large: COVID-19 samples from acute and convalescent phases originated in the United States, Italy and Spain. Nucleic acid was either cDNA or gDNA, and it came from T cells, B-cell-depleted T cells, or PBMCs.

The protocol was immunoSEQ multiplex PCR, while the TCRdb copy is restricted to in-frame clones and leaves out a portion. The sample has 20,000 to 30,000 clones; less than 85% are singletons. The sample holds a few counts of this clone. The CDR3 consists of 16 residues. In germline, CDR1 is SGHNT, CDR2 YYREEE (reference sequence). Germline trimming cut 4 bases from V and 1 base from J; bases unmatched to any gene: 3. The material sequenced was peripheral blood. The receptor was derived from a human donor in a cohort sampled during active COVID-19. The V and J genes are TRBV5-4 and TRBJ2-2; TRBD2 matches 11 bases. The CDR3 here is CASSLGTSGNTGELFF. CDR3 bases: TGTGCCAGCAGCCTGGGGACTAGCGGGAACACCGGGGAGCTGTTTTTT.